This T cell receptor beta chain originates from a study of blood T cell repertoires in COVID-19. Overall study context: The study drew acute and convalescent COVID-19 samples from the United States, Italy and Spain. T cells, B-cell-depleted T cells, or PBMCs provided the cDNA or gDNA that served as material.

Per the original data handling: Amplification with reference gene primers provided the estimates of nucleated cell counts. Repertoires were generated with immunoSEQ multiplex PCR, while TCRdb's copy carries only in-frame clones and drops some. The V and J calls and clone size are taken from that table; D and trimming were inferred from the DNA. The table has about 140,000 clones, roughly 80% seen once; the top ten hold about 3.5%. The CDR3 length is 14 residues. Germline CDR1 is LNHDA and CDR2 is SQIVND (reference sequence). V was cut by 2 bases and J by 6 bases, with 11 bases left in between. This TCR derives from a man in his 70s who had recovered from COVID-19. Sequenced input: peripheral blood. The chain couples TRBV19 to TRBJ1-5; D is unclear. The CDR3 loop is CASSILGVGQPQHF. CDR3 nucleotide sequence: TGTGCCAGTAGTATACTCGGGGTAGGTCAGCCCCAGCATTTT.